The 5 T cell receptor beta chains in this list originate from one sample, sequenced in a study of early T cells in non-severe SARS-CoV-2 infection. TCRdb analysed the 5' RACE reads with MiXCR anew, one entry per CDR3 protein. The sample holds under 75,000 distinct CDR3 sequences; around 14% are singletons and the top ten take 7.5% to 9%. Sequencing was carried out using whole blood. These receptors originate from an adult who was a healthcare worker with PCR-confirmed SARS-CoV-2 infection or an uninfected control (not recorded which).

This chain joins TRBV5-1 and TRBJ1-3, with a possible D match to TRBD1 (6 bases). V gave up 4 bases and J gave up 2 bases, with 10 bases separating them. The germline CDR1 and CDR2 sequences are SGHRS and YFSETQ. There are 14 residues in the CDR3. The CDR3 nucleotides are TGCGCCAGCAGCCCAGGGACAACTGGAAACACCATATATTTT. As protein: CASSPGTTGNTIYF.

The chain carries TRBV27 and TRBJ2-7; maybe TRBD1 (5 bases). This CDR3 is 14 amino acids long. Germline V CDR1 and CDR2: MNHEY, SMNVEV (reference sequence). Between the trimmed V and J ends, which lost 5 bases and 5 bases, there was a span of 16 bases. The chain's CDR3 is CASSPTRGADEQYF. Here the CDR3 DNA reads TGTGCCAGCAGTCCGACAAGGGGCGCGGACGAGCAGTACTTC.

This clonotype was recorded at least ten times. The chain carries TRBV3-1 and TRBJ1-2; possibly TRBD1 for D (5 bases). The CDR3 is 14 amino acids. V dropped 3 bases and J dropped 3 bases, with 11 bases sitting between them. Germline values: CDR1 LGHDT, CDR2 YNNKEL (reference sequence). CDR3 sequence: CASSHSDSDYGYTF. The CDR3 coding sequence is TGTGCCAGCAGCCACTCCGACAGCGACTATGGCTACACCTTC.

This clonotype was seen only a few times. The J gene is TRBJ1-5, the V gene TRBV6-2 or TRBV6-3, with 9 positions matching TRBD1. The germline gives CDR1 MNHEY, CDR2 SVGEGT. Trimming removed 6 bases from V and 6 bases from J; junction bases left unmatched: 9. This CDR3 spans 15 amino acids. The CDR3 bases are TGTGCCAGCAGCGTGGGACAGGGAGGTGTTCAGCCCCAGCATTTT. This sequence encodes CASSVGQGGVQPQHF.

V gene TRBV12-3 or TRBV12-4 combines with J gene TRBJ2-7, with D perhaps matching TRBD1 (6 bases). V lost 5 bases and J lost 3, with 11 bases in between. The CDR3 has 13 residues. The CDR3 here is CASSPEDSYEQYF. In nucleotides, the CDR3 is TGTGCCAGCAGTCCCGAGGACAGCTACGAGCAGTACTTC.